This passage covers 9 T cell receptor beta chains from one sample sequenced in a study of blood T cell repertoires in COVID-19. The assay was immunoSEQ multiplex PCR, and TCRdb's table has in-frame clones only and misses some. The table has approximately 260,000 clones, around 86% seen once. Sequencing was performed on peripheral blood. The receptor source for this set is a man in his fifties with acute or convalescent COVID-19.

The chain uses TRBV19 and TRBJ1-5, with a weak D call TRBD1 (5 bases). Germline V gene lookup returns CDR1 LNHDA and CDR2 SQIVND (reference sequence). The CDR3 sequence is 15 residues long. The ends were cut back, 5 bases at V and 0 bases at J, with 11 bases in the middle. Here the CDR3 reads CASSPGHNSNQPQHF. DNA of the CDR3: TGTGCCAGTAGTCCAGGACACAATAGCAATCAGCCCCAGCATTTT.

This chain links TRBV5-1 with TRBJ2-3, with a possible D match to TRBD1 (6 bases). This CDR3 comprises 14 residues. Trimming took 0 bases from V and 6 from J, leaving 11 bases between them. Germline CDR1 SGHRS, CDR2 YFSETQ. The CDR3 protein is CASSLGDKWDTQYF. CDR3 DNA sequence: TGCGCCAGCAGCTTGGGGGACAAATGGGATACGCAGTATTTT.

The chain uses TRBV7-9 and TRBJ2-1, with 7 nucleotides matching TRBD2. The CDR3 has 15 residues. V trimming: 1 base; J trimming: 5 bases; junction bases outside the gene matches: 5. From germline, CDR1 is SEHNR and CDR2 FQNEAQ (reference sequence). The CDR3: CASSLDQGGNNEQFF. DNA of the CDR3: TGTGCCAGCAGCTTAGACCAGGGAGGGAACAATGAGCAGTTCTTC.

The genes are TRBV5-1 and TRBJ1-5; TRBD1 aligns across 8 bases. The CDR3 length is 18 residues. Germline V gene lookup returns CDR1 SGHRS and CDR2 YFSETQ. The J segment lost 1 base and the V segment lost 7 bases, leaving 16 bases of the junction unmatched. The CDR3 here is CASPNTPLRGQSNQPQHF. Written as DNA, the CDR3 is TGCGCCAGCCCAAACACTCCGCTCAGGGGGCAGAGCAATCAGCCCCAGCATTTT.

This clone came up once. The chain carries TRBV6-2 or TRBV6-3 and TRBJ2-2; a weak D match, TRBD2 (5 bases). This CDR3 comprises 15 residues. V was cut by 2 bases and J by 7 bases, with 14 bases left in between. Germline assignment: CDR1 MNHEY and CDR2 SVGEGT. The CDR3 reads CASSYAGTAHGELFF. The DNA for the CDR3 is TGTGCCAGCAGTTACGCGGGCACAGCGCACGGGGAGCTGTTTTTT.

This chain links TRBV3-1 (or the pseudogene TRBV3-2) with TRBJ2-1; 14 bases map to TRBD2. This CDR3 has 17 residues. Per the germline V gene, CDR1 is LGHDT and CDR2 is YNNKEL (reference sequence). The ends lost 3 bases at V and 4 bases at J; junction bases unmatched: 5. CDR3 sequence reads: CASSQTSGGASYNEQFF. CDR3 in DNA: TGTGCCAGCAGCCAGACTAGCGGGGGGGCTTCTTACAATGAGCAGTTCTTC.

This clone has more than one count but fewer than ten. The J gene is TRBJ1-5, the V gene TRBV7-6; the D gene is possibly TRBD1 (5 bases). The CDR3 is 15 amino acids. CDR1 and CDR2 (germline): SGHVS, FNYEAQ. The ends were cut back, 0 bases at V and 4 bases at J, with 10 bases in the middle. The CDR3 reads CASSLAPGPNQPQHF. CDR3 bases: TGTGCCAGCAGCTTAGCCCCAGGGCCTAATCAGCCCCAGCATTTT.

The chain couples TRBV19 to TRBJ1-3; possible D gene TRBD1, 5 bases. Germline V lookup: CDR1 LNHDA, CDR2 SQIVND (reference sequence). The V end was cut by 8 bases, the J end by 0 bases, with 11 bases between. CDR3 length: 14 residues. The CDR3 spells CASGDWNSGNTIYF. Written as DNA, the CDR3 is TGTGCCAGTGGGGACTGGAACTCTGGAAACACCATATATTTT.

The rearrangement links TRBV12-3 or TRBV12-4 to TRBJ1-1; D is unresolved. V lost 4 bases, J lost 0 bases, and 6 bases lay in between. CDR3 length: 13 residues. The CDR3 DNA follows: TGTGCCAGCAGTTCTCGGGTGAACACTGAAGCTTTCTTT. The encoded protein is CASSSRVNTEAFF.